This T cell receptor (beta chain) was identified in a study of blood T cell repertoires in COVID-19. Across the study: Acute-phase and convalescent COVID-19 samples originated in the United States, Italy and Spain. PBMCs, B-cell-depleted T cells, or T cells were the source of the cDNA or gDNA that made up the material.

Patients of the Seattle cohort, enrolled during active infection, were followed longitudinally. Germline trimming cut 3 bases from V and 6 bases from J; bases unmatched to any gene: 6. Germline lookup yields CDR1 MNHNS and CDR2 SASEGT. The CDR3 is 15 amino acids. This clone has more than one count but fewer than ten. Authors' analysis steps: Amplified reference gene primers provided the basis for estimating nucleated cell counts. Measured with immunoSEQ multiplex PCR; TCRdb has only the in-frame clones, and not every one. Clone size and V and J calls were adopted from that table, with D and trimming inferred from the DNA. The data contain over 65,000 clones, around 80% of them seen just once; the ten biggest clones take up roughly a third.

V and J are TRBV6-1 and TRBJ2-1; 9 nucleotides match TRBD1. Sequencing was carried out using peripheral blood. The receptor was isolated from a man aged 55-75 years with COVID-19, enrolled during active disease. The CDR3 bases are TGTGCCAGCAGTGACCGGGACAGGGCCAGCAATGAGCAGTTCTTC. Residues: CASSDRDRASNEQFF.